The source of this T cell receptor beta chain is a study of OX40 agonist ivuxolimab in advanced cancers. Looking at the study overall: Patients received intravenous ivuxolimab every 2 weeks at 0.01 to 10 mg/kg.

TCRdb's table, derived via immunoSEQ multiplex PCR, lists solely in-frame clones and lacks some. The data show 50,000 or so clones, approximately 88% seen once. This clone appeared a few times. Its antigen is not known. Study-level results: Researchers report that CD8+ T cells had, on average, more expanded clones than CD4+. At doses 0.1 to 3.0 mg/kg, CD4+ and CD8+ clones expanded. Expanded peripheral T cells had an undetermined antigen specificity.

The germline CDR1 and CDR2 sequences are SGHRS and YFSETQ. Trimming took off 2 bases at V and 1 base at J, with 6 bases between the two ends. This CDR3 contains 13 residues. Sequenced material: CD4+ or CD8+ T cells sorted from blood, taken in a trial of the OX40 agonist ivuxolimab. The chain links TRBV5-1 to TRBJ1-1; D gene ambiguous. The TCR originated in an adult with an advanced solid tumor such as melanoma, head and neck, liver or kidney cancer. DNA for the CDR3: TGCGCCAGCAGCTTTCGGGAGAACACTGAAGCTTTCTTT. It specifies CASSFRENTEAFF.